This T cell receptor beta chain stems from a study of T cell responses to AZD1222 COVID-19 vaccine. Study-wide results and limits: Clonal diversity was possibly underestimated, and white British individuals and females predominated among donors.

V dropped 2 bases and J dropped 8 bases, with 9 bases sitting between them. Germline CDR1 reads KGHSY; CDR2 reads FQNENV. The CDR3 length is 12 residues. Regarding this clone: What it binds is unknown.

Some clones are missing from TCRdb's copy, which holds only in-frame ones; the method was immunoSEQ multiplex PCR. Of roughly 100,000 clones listed, around 83% are singletons. The sample was peripheral blood, taken on day 0 of AZD1222 vaccination. The V and J genes are TRBV16 and TRBJ1-2, with D unresolved. This TCR was sampled from an adult in good health. The CDR3 protein is CASSQTRSGYTF. CDR3 nucleotides: TGTGCCAGCAGCCAAACTAGGAGCGGCTACACCTTC.